The present TCR beta chain was sequenced within a study of post-analysis software for immune sequencing data. Study-level points and caveats: Relative to controls, patients had a few TRBV segments at higher frequency, with TRBV5-6, TRBV5-1 and TRBV20-1 among these. Significantly lower normalized Chao1 diversity was found in patients with multiple sclerosis relative to controls.

Unique molecular identifiers were present in the TCR beta cDNA libraries. TCRdb reprocessed the PCR reads via MiXCR and lists one record per CDR3 protein. This table holds 380,000 or so distinct CDR3 sequences, about a third found once. This clonotype was counted between two and nine times. Its antigen is as yet unknown. V was trimmed by 0 bases and J by 8 bases, leaving 16 bases between them. Germline CDR1 reads LGHNA; CDR2 reads YNFKEQ. The CDR3 has 15 residues. The chain links TRBV4-2 to TRBJ1-2; no clear D gene. The clonotype originates from a girl aged 5 to 17 with multiple sclerosis. The sequenced material came from blood. The CDR3 here is CASSQDLMEAEGYTF. CDR3 DNA sequence: TGTGCCAGCAGCCAAGATCTTATGGAAGCGGAGGGCTACACCTTC.